This note documents a single T cell receptor beta chain sequence. What it recognizes is unknown. These data come from a study of OX40 agonist ivuxolimab in advanced cancers. The table came from immunoSEQ multiplex PCR; TCRdb's copy has only in-frame clones and leaves some out. The table lists about 78,000 clones, roughly 93% of them singletons. V gave up 3 bases and J gave up 2 bases; unmatched junction bases: 2. The CDR3 length is 15 residues. Germline loops: CDR1 KGHSH, CDR2 LQKENI. Patients with autoimmune history or systemic immunosuppression were excluded. Study-level points and caveats: Not determined was the antigen specificity of the expanded peripheral T cells. In general, CD8+ T cells held more expanded clones than CD4+ did, on average. Among patients with partial responses at 0.1-3.0 mg/kg, clonal expansion was among the lowest.

The source of this sequence is an adult with an advanced solid tumor such as melanoma, head and neck, liver or kidney cancer. This sample comprised CD4+ or CD8+ T cells sorted from blood, obtained in a trial of the OX40 agonist ivuxolimab. The rearrangement joins TRBV18 to TRBJ2-1; 9 bases match TRBD2. The DNA for the CDR3 is TGTGCCAGCTCACCTAGCGGGAGAACCTACAATGAGCAGTTCTTC. It encodes CASSPSGRTYNEQFF.